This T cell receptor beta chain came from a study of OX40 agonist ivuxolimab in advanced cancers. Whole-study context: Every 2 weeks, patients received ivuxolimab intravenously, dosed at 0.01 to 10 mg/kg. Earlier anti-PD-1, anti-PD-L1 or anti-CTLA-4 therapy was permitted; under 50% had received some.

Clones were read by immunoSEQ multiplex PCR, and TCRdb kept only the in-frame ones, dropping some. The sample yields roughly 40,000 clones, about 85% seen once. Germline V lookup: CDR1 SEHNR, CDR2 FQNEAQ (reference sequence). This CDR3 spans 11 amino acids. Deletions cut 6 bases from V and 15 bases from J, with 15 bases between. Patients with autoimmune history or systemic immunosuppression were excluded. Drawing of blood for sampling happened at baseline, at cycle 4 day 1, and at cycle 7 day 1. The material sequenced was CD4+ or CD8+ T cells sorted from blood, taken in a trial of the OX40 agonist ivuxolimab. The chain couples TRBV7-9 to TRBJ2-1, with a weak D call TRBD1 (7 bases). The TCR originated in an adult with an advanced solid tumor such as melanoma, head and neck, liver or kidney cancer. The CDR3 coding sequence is TGTGCCAGCAGTCCGGGGGACAGAGGGTTCTTC. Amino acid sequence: CASSPGDRGFF.